These 14 T cell receptor beta chains originate from one sample sequenced in a study of cytomegalovirus exposure and HLA in healthy donors. The data were produced by immunoSEQ multiplex PCR, yet TCRdb's version contains in-frame clones alone and is incomplete. The table lists roughly 120,000 clones, more than 75% of them singletons. Sequencing was carried out using PBMCs. The receptors originated from a man aged 18 to 35 in good health and CMV-seronegative.

The J gene is TRBJ1-1, the V gene TRBV6-1; D perhaps matches TRBD1 (6 bases). The germline gives CDR1 MNHNS, CDR2 SASEGT. The CDR3 runs to 13 residues. The ends were cut back, 7 bases at V and 10 bases at J, with 19 bases in the middle. The CDR3 DNA follows: TGTGCCAGCACCCAGGTGCGGGGGCAGGGAGCTTTCTTT. It specifies CASTQVRGQGAFF.

The chain carries TRBV19 and TRBJ2-2; TRBD2 agrees at 13 bases. After removal of 5 bases from V and 4 bases from J, the junction contained 4 bases not matched to a gene. The germline V gene encodes CDR1 LNHDA and CDR2 SQIVND (reference sequence). The CDR3 is 16 amino acids. DNA for the CDR3: TGTGCCAGTAGTCCGACTAGCGGGGGGTTCACCGGGGAGCTGTTTTTT. Its translation is CASSPTSGGFTGELFF.

This clone was observed a single time. V and J are TRBV11-2 and TRBJ1-1, with TRBD1 matching 7 bases. Per germline, CDR1 SGHAT and CDR2 FQNNGV. After removal of 7 bases from V and 3 bases from J, the junction contained 5 bases not matched to a gene. This CDR3 has 13 amino acids. CDR3 DNA sequence: TGTGCCAGCACCCGACAGGGTCACACTGAAGCTTTCTTT. It translates to CASTRQGHTEAFF.

The J gene is TRBJ2-2, the V gene TRBV9, with a possible D match to TRBD2 (5 bases). CDR3 length: 15 amino acids. Germline V gene sequence: CDR1 SGDLS, CDR2 YYNGEE. The germline V and J ends were trimmed by 0 bases and 6 bases, with 12 bases remaining between them. CDR3 DNA sequence: TGTGCCAGCAGCGTAGGAGCGGCCCCATCCGGGGAGCTGTTTTTT. Its protein product is CASSVGAAPSGELFF.

The CDR3 loop reads CASSLVSGRSNQPQHF. Written as DNA, the CDR3 is TGTGCCAGCAGCTTAGTGTCAGGGAGGAGCAATCAGCCCCAGCATTTT. The chain uses TRBV7-9 and TRBJ1-5, with D possibly being TRBD1 (5 bases). Germline V lookup: CDR1 SEHNR, CDR2 FQNEAQ (reference sequence). Deletions cut 1 base from V and 1 base from J, with 11 bases between. The CDR3 loop spans 16 amino acids.

Here the CDR3 DNA reads TGTGCCAGCAGCCAAGAGGGCCCGTCTCGACAGGGGCTATACTACGAGCAGTACTTC. Translation: CASSQEGPSRQGLYYEQYF. The chain employs TRBV14 and TRBJ2-7, with 8 bases lining up with TRBD1. V shed 0 bases and J 3 bases; nucleotides not matched to a gene: 16. This CDR3 has 19 residues. The germline CDR1 and CDR2 sequences are SGHDN and FVKESK.

The chain recombines TRBV4-1 with TRBJ2-1, with a tentative D call TRBD2 (6 bases). Trimming pared 4 bases from V and 7 bases from J, leaving 14 bases between. The CDR3 consists of 14 residues. Per germline, CDR1 MGHRA and CDR2 YSYEKL. CDR3 in DNA: TGCGCCAGCAGCCTTCGGAGGGCTGGGAATGAGCAGTTCTTC. Protein product: CASSLRRAGNEQFF.

The chain recombines TRBV5-1 with TRBJ2-2; TRBD1 aligns across 8 bases. This CDR3 contains 16 residues. Germline CDR1 reads SGHRS; CDR2 reads YFSETQ. Trimming at V came to 4 bases and at J to 3 bases, leaving 8 bases not matched to a gene. In nucleotides, the CDR3 is TGCGCCAGCAGCCCCCGGACAGGGATTGACACCGGGGAGCTGTTTTTT. This translates into CASSPRTGIDTGELFF.

DNA for the CDR3: TGTGCCAGCAGCTTGGCGGGACAGGGGGGTGAAAAACTGTTTTTT. This sequence encodes CASSLAGQGGEKLFF. This rearrangement joins TRBV5-6 to TRBJ1-4; 11 bases line up with TRBD1. The trim removed 0 bases at V and 7 bases at J, leaving 2 bases unmatched. The V gene's germline CDR1 is SGHDT and CDR2 YYEEEE. The CDR3 runs to 15 residues. The full variable domain, in which reference TRBV5-6 and TRBJ1-4 provide the parts outside the CDR3, is DAGVTQSPTHLIKTRGQQVTLRCSPKSGHDTVSWYQQALGQGPQFIFQYYEEEERQRGNFPDRFSGHQFPNYSSELNVNALLLGDSALYLCASSLAGQGGEKLFFGSGTQLSVL.

The rearrangement joins TRBV30 to TRBJ2-3; D unresolved. Trimming pared 4 bases from V and 6 bases from J, leaving 8 bases between. Germline V gene sequence: CDR1 GTSNPN, CDR2 SVGIG (reference sequence). CDR3 length: 11 amino acids. Here the CDR3 DNA reads TGTGCCTGGAAACAAGCGGATACGCAGTATTTT. It yields the protein CAWKQADTQYF.

The rearrangement uses TRBV29-1 and TRBJ2-7; 9 bases align to TRBD2. The V and J ends lost 5 bases and 0 bases, in that order; junction bases with no gene match: 2. The length of the CDR3 is 13 residues. The germline CDR1 and CDR2 sequences are SQVTM and ANQGSEA. CDR3 in amino acids: CSVLSGSSYEQYF. The CDR3, as DNA: TGCAGCGTTCTTAGCGGGAGCTCCTACGAGCAGTACTTC.

As concerns this clone: One junction end disagrees with the germline gene, perhaps due to a read error. The chain joins TRBV5-1 to TRBJ2-6, with TRBD1 identical over 9 bases. The CDR3 loop spans 18 amino acids. The germline V gene has CDR1 SGHRS and CDR2 YFSETQ. The CDR3 sequence: CASSLGEGQGSGANVLTF. The CDR3 nucleotides are TGCGCCAGCAGTTTGGGGGAGGGACAGGGTTCCGGGGCCAACGTCCTGACTTTC.

This clone was counted between two and nine times. This chain links TRBV25-1 with TRBJ1-6; 8 bases match TRBD1. Per the germline V gene, CDR1 is MGHDK and CDR2 is SYGVNS. CDR3 length: 15 residues. Trimming at V came to 7 bases and at J to 10 bases, leaving 12 bases not matched to a gene. As DNA, the CDR3 is TGTGCCAGCACTAAGGACAGGGAGCGTACATCACCCCTCCACTTT. This gives the protein CASTKDRERTSPLHF.

This clone was detected only a few times. J is TRBJ2-3 and V is TRBV10-3; 7 bases align to TRBD1. The V segment lost 10 bases and the J segment 5 bases; nucleotides outside the gene matches: 12. This CDR3 region has 14 residues. Germline assignment: CDR1 ENHRY and CDR2 SYGVKD. The CDR3 loop reads CATLRQGVVDTQYF. The CDR3 DNA follows: TGTGCCACCCTCCGACAGGGAGTGGTAGATACGCAGTATTTT.